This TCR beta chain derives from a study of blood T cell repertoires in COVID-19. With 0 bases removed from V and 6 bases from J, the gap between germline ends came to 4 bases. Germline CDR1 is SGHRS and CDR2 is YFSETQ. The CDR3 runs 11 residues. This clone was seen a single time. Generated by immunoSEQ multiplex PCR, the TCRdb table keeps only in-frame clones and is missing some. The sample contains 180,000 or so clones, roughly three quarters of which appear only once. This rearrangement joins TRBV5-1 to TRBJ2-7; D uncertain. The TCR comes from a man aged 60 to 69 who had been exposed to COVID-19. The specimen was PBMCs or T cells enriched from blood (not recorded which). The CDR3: CASSLAGEQYF. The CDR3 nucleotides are TGCGCCAGCAGCTTGGCAGGCGAGCAGTACTTC.